The text below deals with one T cell receptor beta chain. Antigen: not known. The data belong to a study of T cell clonotyping in hematopoietic cell transplantation. Recipients were bled about 28 days pretransplant and at posttransplant days 30, 100, 180. Broader study findings: Few recipient clonotypes overlapped donors; over 97% were de novo at given depth. After transplant, recipient diversity fell while pathologically expanded clonotypes grew through day 180. CD4 and CD8 repertoire contributions could not be separated without sorting.

Using immunoSEQ multiplex PCR, the repertoire was profiled, and TCRdb retains in-frame clones only, with some absent. This sample yields approximately 5,900 clones, of which about nine tenths are seen a single time; around 8% belongs to the top ten. The sequence came from a male patient aged 35-50 years who had an allogeneic stem cell transplant from an unrelated donor, so the T cells may come from the graft donor. Some clones in this sample may be carry-over from other donors' samples. This material consisted of peripheral blood mononuclear cells, taken 100 days after allogeneic stem cell transplant.

The CDR3 loop reads CASSTLGTGQGYTF. The DNA of the CDR3 is TGTGCCAGCAGCACTCTCGGGACAGGGCAAGGCTACACCTTC. This chain links TRBV7-3 with TRBJ1-2; TRBD1 agrees at 9 bases. The CDR3 extends over 14 amino acids. Germline V CDR1 and CDR2: SGHTA, FQGTGA. The V and J ends lost 5 bases and 8 bases, in that order; junction bases with no gene match: 9.